The sequence of this T cell receptor (beta chain) was determined in a study of a mutant IDH1 vaccine in newly diagnosed glioma. Study overall: It was radiotherapy, temozolomide, or both that patients received previously, with most receiving both.

TCRdb's copy holds only in-frame clones and misses some; the assay was immunoSEQ multiplex PCR. In the table there are about 59,000 clones, around 92% of which are singletons. This CDR3 is built from 16 residues. Trimming stripped 4 bases from V and 2 bases from J, with 19 bases between. Germline loops: CDR1 SGHKS, CDR2 YYEKEE (reference sequence). The time point: baseline, week 1 (first vaccination visit). Treatment indicated: pre-vaccination baseline after standard-of-care therapy. This sequence joins TRBV5-5 and TRBJ2-7; D may be TRBD2 (5 bases). The starting material was PBMCs, obtained from a glioma patient treated with radiotherapy, temozolomide or both. The clonotype originates from a man aged 50 or older with glioma. The CDR3 sequence is CASSPNPGPGAYEQYF. CDR3 nucleotides: TGTGCCAGCAGCCCTAACCCCGGGCCCGGGGCCTACGAGCAGTACTTC.